The sequence of this T cell receptor beta chain was determined in a study of T cell repertoires in cytomegalovirus infection. About the study: Recently identified HLA-C-restricted CMV epitopes were used, and well-studied HLA-B-restricted CMV epitopes were used as well. Indications came from public TCR beta signatures; they pointed to CMV infection and to a matching HLA type. Study conclusions and caveats: There were HLA-C-restricted CMV-specific TCR beta clonotypes dominating the ex vivo response. Pooled public TCR beta family frequency picked out CMV carriers with the relevant HLA.

The V gene's germline CDR1 is SQVTM and CDR2 ANQGSEA. Trimming pared 7 bases from V and 4 bases from J, leaving 15 bases between. The CDR3 sequence is 13 residues long. This clonotype came up once. Its cognate antigen is unknown. TCRdb reprocessed the reads via MiXCR and lists one record per CDR3 protein. Of 680,000 or so distinct CDR3 sequences in the sample, roughly a third were seen once. This chain joins TRBV29-1 and TRBJ2-3; D unresolved. The sequencing here drew on cultured PBMCs, taken from culture after CMV antigen stimulation. The receptor's source is a human donor in good health (CMV status not recorded). Some clones in this sample may be carry-over from other donors' samples. The CDR3 coding sequence is TGCAGCGCCGTGGCGCCCGGCGCAGATACGCAGTATTTT. Amino acids: CSAVAPGADTQYF.